This T cell receptor (beta chain) stems from a study of cytomegalovirus exposure and HLA in healthy donors (dated by TCRdb to the late 2010s). General notes on the study: In an earlier analysis of under 750 of the donors, 276 Gb of sequence data and approximately 120 million unique TCR beta sequences from roughly 180 million T cells were reported. Approximately 310 gigabases of sequencing data and 78 million or so unique TCR sequences were included in an early release covering roughly 600 HLA-typed donors. To decide whether each TCR beta V gene segment behaved as functional or pseudogenic, an earlier analysis of some 540 of the donors relied on high-throughput TCR beta sequencing. Along with the roughly 700-subject first cohort, a separate validation cohort of over a hundred different subjects was used. All discovery cohort repertoires had been generated using a single sequencing platform. HLA typing included class I and class II loci at four-digit resolution. The study used immunosequencing to profile the T cell repertoires of approximately 640 subjects and linked those repertoires to cytomegalovirus serostatus. The genetic ancestry cluster associated with self-reported Caucasian donors included 81% of the roughly 390 genotyped donors. Genome-wide SNP genotypes for about 60% of the roughly 670 donors were used in a later genetic analysis, which treated that subset as a discovery cohort. The study aimed to test whether signatures of past pathogen exposure could be identified by cataloging public T cell receptors. The number of donors typed differed by locus, with about 629-630 for A, B, C, DRB1 and DQB1, 522 for DQA1, 606 for DPA1, and around 460 for DPB1. Among some 400 genotyped donors of the cohort, an average of around 240,000 unique TCR beta nucleotide sequences were sequenced per donor, 15% to 20% of them non-productive. A later analysis re-analyzed previously published TCR beta repertoires from 550 to 700 donors and added high-resolution HLA genotyping to study TCR occurrence patterns. Donor age, sex, ethnicity and CMV serostatus were compiled alongside the repertoire data. The later analysis used no new phenotypic data to find candidate immune exposures, relying instead on TCR beta sequences and their occurrence across donors. To predict cytomegalovirus infection status, the study brought together high-throughput TCR immunosequencing, statistical association of individual TCRs with disease status, and machine learning. Roughly 5 DR-DQ haplotypes were treated as single units for association and clustering because of strong linkage in the cohort.

Notes on this clone: The antigen this receptor binds is unknown. No base-level quality is on record; no much larger clone is a single base apart.

The germline V gene provides CDR1 MNHNS and CDR2 SASEGT. The junction carries 17 bases between V and J, which are trimmed by 9 bases and 5 bases respectively. The CDR3 numbers 13 residues from cysteine through phenylalanine. This entry keeps only the CDR3 DNA: 39 bases, framed from base 1. The method behind the library was the immunoSEQ multiplex PCR assay. For the multiplex PCR, a mixture combining 60 forward primers for TCR Vbeta segments and 13 reverse primers for TCR Jbeta segments was used. A multiplex PCR assay on genomic DNA amplified the CDR3 region of rearranged TCR beta genes. Amplified TCR beta libraries were sequenced as 87-base-pair reads on the Illumina HiSeq System. Turning to the authors' computational methods: A later analysis tallied around 80 million unique TCR beta chains across the 650 to 750 repertoires, and some 12 million of those chains were shared by two or more donors. To remove PCR and sequencing errors, raw reads were error-corrected and collapsed into unique sequences using a nearest-neighbor algorithm that merged closely related sequences. To assign V, D and J gene segments, CDR3 sequences were aligned to IMGT reference sequences. For a sequence to be retained, a match of at least six nucleotides to both a V gene segment and a J gene segment was required. A rearrangement was called productive if the CDR3 had no stop codons and remained in frame with V and J, and every other rearrangement was called non-productive. CDR3 was defined by IMGT convention, running from the second conserved V-encoded cysteine to the conserved J-encoded phenylalanine. Sequences without an unambiguous match to a single V gene segment were excluded from the earlier analysis of approximately 560 of the donors. An earlier analysis of a few hundred of the donors called V segments functional above 56.7% productive rearrangements and segregating when the between-donor standard deviation exceeded 5%. To diagnose cytomegalovirus status from the catalog of TCR beta chain sequences, a statistical classification framework was built. V and J gene assignment, in a later analysis, came from comparing TCR nucleotide sequences with IMGT/GENE-DB human TR gene sequences. The TCRdist pipeline was used in a later analysis to assign CDR3 sequences and most-parsimonious VDJ recombination scenarios. A later analysis defined each TCR beta chain by its CDR3 amino acid sequence plus V-gene family, and excluded reads lacking a unique V-gene family. In a later analysis, 450 to 600 highly shared, low-generation-probability nucleotide sequences were removed to address suspected cross-contamination and a sequencing artifact. For each public chain, a later analysis derived a clonal expansion index from normalized ranks of inferred template counts within each repertoire. In a later analysis, generation probabilities were computed using a VDJ recombination model fitted to out-of-frame rearrangements, and the results were checked against IGoR. Hypergeometric tests were used in a later analysis to score TCR-TCR, TCR-HLA and TCR-CMV co-occurrence, with a repertoire-size bias correction applied to the TCR pairs. A later analysis estimated false discovery rates by permuting HLA or CMV assignments 20 times. In a later analysis, co-occurring TCRs were grouped using DBSCAN, with TCRdist sequence similarity added in when clustering inside HLA-allele-positive subsets. Repertoires with fewer than 30,000 or more than 120,000 public chains were left out of co-occurrence clustering, as were about 5 repertoires with anomalous nucleotide sharing. In TCRdb, the immuneACCESS table is reduced to in-frame sequences with V and J assigned. These tables do not hold every clone; where another copy was compared, an unresolved V gene accounts for under half, and the others remain unexplained. Clone size and V and J calls were adopted from that table, with D and trimming inferred from the DNA. The sample includes roughly 150,000 clones, with 65% to 80% observed a single time. In total, the top ten clones hold 3% of the sample.

Summary of the overall study and its limitations: Assigning TCR associations to individual alleles was difficult when HLA alleles, especially DR and DQ, strongly co-occurred. According to a later analysis, most CMV-associated TCR beta chains appeared to be HLA-restricted, and the HLA associations seemed to be driven largely by CMV exposure. In an earlier analysis of about 600 of the donors, most TCR beta V segments appeared in productive rearrangements about 90% or about 30% of the time, broadly matching IMGT annotations. Compared with the approximately 700-donor mean, donors in an Asian-associated ancestry cluster had fewer N-insertions in productive TCRs, according to a later genetic analysis. Three of the identified cytomegalovirus-associated TCR beta chains were confirmed in vitro to be specific for cytomegalovirus antigens. Some IMGT-functional V segments, including TRBV6-2 and TRBV6-3, could not be told apart with the 87-base-pair reads, so those segments were excluded. The presence/absence analyses assumed that sequencing depth was roughly uniform across donors, and that assumption may not be true. Because counts were too low, seventeen rarely observed V segments, including chromosome 9 orphons, were left out of the earlier analysis of roughly 600 of the donors. Across donors, most TCR sequences were observed very rarely, whereas some public TCRs were present in many individuals. Correlated functional status among segregating V segments might be attributable to linkage disequilibrium, but an unknown experimental factor could not be ruled out. A further reported finding was that TCR beta sequences accurately predicted the HLA-A and HLA-B alleles for most subjects in the first cohort. A later analysis associated about 17,000 TCR beta sequences with specific HLA alleles at a false discovery rate of 0.05. Several of the top co-occurrence clusters appeared to be linked to parvovirus B19, influenza, CMV and Epstein-Barr virus, according to a later analysis. The study gave a list of about 160 TCR beta chains associated with cytomegalovirus. CMV serostatus was the only immune exposure information available for the cohort. Only TCR beta chains were sequenced in this cohort, and the absence of alpha or paired-chain data limited detectable features. In a later genetic analysis, a missense DCLRE1C variant was associated with V-gene and J-gene trimming of TCR beta chains, and the association was replicated in an independent cohort. Because HLA typing was unavailable for some donors at each locus, only the typed subset was used in association tests. A later analysis found that TCR association rates varied across HLA loci, with DRB1 alleles showing the most associated TCRs and HLA-C alleles the fewest. Cytomegalovirus status was reported to be diagnosed by the classifier with high specificity and sensitivity in both the original and validation cohorts. A later analysis found that HLA-associated TCR beta chains were more clonally expanded and had lower generation probabilities than equally common non-associated chains. A cluster of highly shared sequence variants was judged likely to be a technical artifact of the sequencing pipeline. The authors suggested that the approach could potentially be generalized to other disease states and immunological phenotypes.

The cohort was made up of around 720 healthy bone marrow donors. All cohort members were sampled while nominally healthy, although unrecorded immune exposures were likely present. The donor tested CMV seropositive, placing the donor among the approximately 290 seropositive members of the cohort. Every donor gave a peripheral blood sample, and the peripheral blood mononuclear cells from that sample were used for TCR beta sequencing. The Qiagen DNeasy Blood Extraction Kit was used to extract genomic DNA from the blood cell samples. The TCR sequence derives from a woman in her forties or fifties in good health and CMV-seropositive. Sample: PBMCs. The V and J genes are TRBV6-1 and TRBJ2-7; the D region possibly corresponds to TRBD2 (5 bases align). In nucleotide form, the sequence is TGTGCCAGTACCCGGACGGCGAGGGACGAGCAGTACTTC. The encoded protein is CASTRTARDEQYF.